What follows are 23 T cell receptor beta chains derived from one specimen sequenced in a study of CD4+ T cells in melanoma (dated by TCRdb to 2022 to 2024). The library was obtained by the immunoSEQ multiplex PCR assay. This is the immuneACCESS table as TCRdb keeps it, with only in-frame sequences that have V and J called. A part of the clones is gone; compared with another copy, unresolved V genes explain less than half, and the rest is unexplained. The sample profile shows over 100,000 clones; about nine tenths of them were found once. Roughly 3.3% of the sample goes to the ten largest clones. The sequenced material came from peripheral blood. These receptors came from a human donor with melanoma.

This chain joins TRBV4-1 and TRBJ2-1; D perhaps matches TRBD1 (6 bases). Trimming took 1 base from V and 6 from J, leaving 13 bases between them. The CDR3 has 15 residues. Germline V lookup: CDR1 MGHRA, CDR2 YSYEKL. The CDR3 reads CASSQGGDMINEQFF. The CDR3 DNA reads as TGCGCCAGCAGCCAAGGTGGGGACATGATCAATGAGCAGTTCTTC.

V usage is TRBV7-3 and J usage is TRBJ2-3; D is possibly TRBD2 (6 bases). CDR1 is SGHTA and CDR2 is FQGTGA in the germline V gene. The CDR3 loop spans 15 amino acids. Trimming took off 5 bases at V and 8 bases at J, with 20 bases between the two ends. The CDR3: CASSPSGANGGTQYF. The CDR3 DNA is TGTGCCAGCAGCCCGAGCGGAGCAAACGGGGGTACGCAGTATTTT.

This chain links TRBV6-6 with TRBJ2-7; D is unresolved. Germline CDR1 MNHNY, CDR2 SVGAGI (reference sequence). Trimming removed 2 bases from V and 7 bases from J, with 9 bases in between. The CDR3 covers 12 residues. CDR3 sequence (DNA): TGTGCCAGCAGTTACCGTCCTGGGGAGCAGTACTTC. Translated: CASSYRPGEQYF.

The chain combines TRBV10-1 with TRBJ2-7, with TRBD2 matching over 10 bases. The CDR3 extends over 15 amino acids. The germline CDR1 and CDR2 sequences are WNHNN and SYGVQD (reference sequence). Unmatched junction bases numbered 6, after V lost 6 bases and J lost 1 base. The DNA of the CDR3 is TGCGCCAGCAGAGATGGACTAGCGGTATCCTACGAGCAGTACTTC. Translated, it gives CASRDGLAVSYEQYF.

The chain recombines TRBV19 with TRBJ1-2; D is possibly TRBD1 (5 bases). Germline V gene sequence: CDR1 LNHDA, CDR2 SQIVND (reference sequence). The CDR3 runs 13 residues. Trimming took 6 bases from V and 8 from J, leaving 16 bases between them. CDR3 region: CASRAGTARGYTF. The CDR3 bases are TGTGCCAGTAGAGCCGGGACGGCGAGGGGCTACACCTTC.

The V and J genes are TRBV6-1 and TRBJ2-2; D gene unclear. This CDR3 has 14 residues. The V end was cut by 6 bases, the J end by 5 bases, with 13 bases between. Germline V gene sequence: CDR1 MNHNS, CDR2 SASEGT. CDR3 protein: CASRPPRRTGELFF. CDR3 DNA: TGTGCCAGCAGACCGCCCCGAAGGACCGGGGAGCTGTTTTTT.

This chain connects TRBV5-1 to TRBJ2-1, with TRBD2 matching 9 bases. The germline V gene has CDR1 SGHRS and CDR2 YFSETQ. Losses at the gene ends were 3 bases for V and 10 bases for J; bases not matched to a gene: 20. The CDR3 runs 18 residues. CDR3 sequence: CASSSPASGGPGVAEQFF. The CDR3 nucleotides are TGCGCCAGCAGCTCCCCCGCCAGCGGGGGGCCGGGAGTTGCGGAGCAGTTCTTC.

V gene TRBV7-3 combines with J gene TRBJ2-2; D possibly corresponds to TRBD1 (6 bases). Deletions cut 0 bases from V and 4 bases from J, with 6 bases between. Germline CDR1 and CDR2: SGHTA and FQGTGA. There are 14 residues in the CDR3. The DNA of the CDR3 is TGTGCCAGCAGCTTAACAGGGGGCACCGGGGAGCTGTTTTTT. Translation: CASSLTGGTGELFF.

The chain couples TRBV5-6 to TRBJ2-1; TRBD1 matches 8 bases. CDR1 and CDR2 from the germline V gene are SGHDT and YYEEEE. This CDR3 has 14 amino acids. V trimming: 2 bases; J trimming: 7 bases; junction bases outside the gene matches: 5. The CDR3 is CASSFFDRGNEQFF. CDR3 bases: TGTGCCAGCAGCTTCTTTGACAGGGGAAATGAGCAGTTCTTC.

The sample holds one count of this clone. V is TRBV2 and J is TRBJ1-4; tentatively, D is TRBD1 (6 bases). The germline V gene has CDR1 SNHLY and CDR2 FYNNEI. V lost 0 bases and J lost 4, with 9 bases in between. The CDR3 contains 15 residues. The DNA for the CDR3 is TGTGCCAGCAGTGAAGCGGGGGCGAGTAATGAAAAACTGTTTTTT. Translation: CASSEAGASNEKLFF.

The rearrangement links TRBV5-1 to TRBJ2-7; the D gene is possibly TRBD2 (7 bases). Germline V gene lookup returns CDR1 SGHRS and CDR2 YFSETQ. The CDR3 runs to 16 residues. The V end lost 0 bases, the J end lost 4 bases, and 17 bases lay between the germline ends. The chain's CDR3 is CASSLVGGQIFYEQYF. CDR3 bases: TGCGCCAGCAGCTTGGTGGGGGGGCAGATCTTTTACGAGCAGTACTTC.

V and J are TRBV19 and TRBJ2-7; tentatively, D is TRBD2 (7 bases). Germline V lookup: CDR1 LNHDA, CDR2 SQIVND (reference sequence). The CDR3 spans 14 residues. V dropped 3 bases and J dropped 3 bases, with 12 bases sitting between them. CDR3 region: CASSIGGGGYEQYF. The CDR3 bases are TGTGCCAGTAGTATTGGGGGGGGCGGCTACGAGCAGTACTTC.

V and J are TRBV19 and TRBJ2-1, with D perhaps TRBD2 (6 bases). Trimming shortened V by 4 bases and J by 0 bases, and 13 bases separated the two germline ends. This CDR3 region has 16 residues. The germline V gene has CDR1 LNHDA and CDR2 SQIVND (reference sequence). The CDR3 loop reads CASSRTAGSSYNEQFF. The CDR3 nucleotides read TGTGCCAGTAGTAGGACCGCGGGGAGCTCCTACAATGAGCAGTTCTTC.

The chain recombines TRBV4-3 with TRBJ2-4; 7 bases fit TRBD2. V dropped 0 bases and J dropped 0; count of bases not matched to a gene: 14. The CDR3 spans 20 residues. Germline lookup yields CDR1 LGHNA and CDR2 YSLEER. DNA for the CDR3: TGCGCCAGCAGCCAAGAAGAATGGGGCGGGGGAGATCTAGCCAAAAACATTCAGTACTTC. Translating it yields CASSQEEWGGGDLAKNIQYF.

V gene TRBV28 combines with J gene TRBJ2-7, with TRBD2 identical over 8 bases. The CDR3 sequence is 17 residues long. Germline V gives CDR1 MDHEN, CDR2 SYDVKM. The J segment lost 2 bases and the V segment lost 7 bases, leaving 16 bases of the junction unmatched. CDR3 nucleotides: TGTGCCAGCACGGGACTAGAGCGAACCCAAATAGCCTACGAGCAGTACTTC. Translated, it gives CASTGLERTQIAYEQYF.

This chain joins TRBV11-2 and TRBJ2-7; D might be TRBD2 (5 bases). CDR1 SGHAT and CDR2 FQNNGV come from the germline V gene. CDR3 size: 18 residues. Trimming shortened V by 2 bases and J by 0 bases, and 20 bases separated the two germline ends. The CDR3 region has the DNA TGTGCCAGCAGCTTAAGATACCGTGGCGGGCTTTCCTCCTACGAGCAGTACTTC. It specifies CASSLRYRGGLSSYEQYF.

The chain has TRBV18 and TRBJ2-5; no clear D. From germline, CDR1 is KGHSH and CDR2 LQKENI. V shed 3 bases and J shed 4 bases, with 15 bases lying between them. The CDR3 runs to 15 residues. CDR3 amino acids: CASSPGLMEGETQYF. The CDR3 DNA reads TGTGCCAGCTCACCCGGCTTGATGGAAGGAGAGACCCAGTACTTC.

CDR3 DNA: TGCGCCAGCAGCTTGGAAACTCGGCAGGGAGCAGAGACCCAGTACTTC. As protein: CASSLETRQGAETQYF. V gene TRBV5-1 combines with J gene TRBJ2-5; D may correspond to TRBD1 or TRBD2 (5 bases each). V gave up 0 bases and J gave up 4 bases, with 16 bases separating them. The CDR3 is made up of 16 amino acids. CDR1 is SGHRS, CDR2 YFSETQ, per germline.

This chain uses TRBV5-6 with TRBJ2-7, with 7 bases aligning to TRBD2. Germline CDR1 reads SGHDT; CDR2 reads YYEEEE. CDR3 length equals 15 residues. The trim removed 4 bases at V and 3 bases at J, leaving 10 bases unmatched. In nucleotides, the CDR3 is TGTGCCAGCAGCATAGCCGGGACTAATATCTACGAGCAGTACTTC. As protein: CASSIAGTNIYEQYF.

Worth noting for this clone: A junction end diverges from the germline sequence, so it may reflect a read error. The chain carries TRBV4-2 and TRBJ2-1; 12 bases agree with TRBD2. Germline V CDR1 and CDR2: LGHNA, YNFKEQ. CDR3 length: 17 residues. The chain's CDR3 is CASSQAQTSGGYHEQFF. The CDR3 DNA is TGTGCCAGCAGCCAAGCCCAGACTAGCGGGGGCTACCATGAGCAGTTCTTC.

The CDR3 DNA is TGTGCCAGCAGCATAAACAACTACGAGCAGTACTTC. Protein: CASSINNYEQYF. The chain joins TRBV7-9 to TRBJ2-7; no clear D. CDR3 size: 12 residues. The V end lost 5 bases, the J end lost 3 bases, and 8 bases lay between the germline ends. Per the germline V gene, CDR1 is SEHNR and CDR2 is FQNEAQ (reference sequence).

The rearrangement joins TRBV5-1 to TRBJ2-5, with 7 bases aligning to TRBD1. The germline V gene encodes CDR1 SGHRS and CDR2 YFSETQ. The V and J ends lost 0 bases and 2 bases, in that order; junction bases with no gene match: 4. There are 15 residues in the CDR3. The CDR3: CASSLGTGAQETQYF. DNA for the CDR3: TGCGCCAGCAGCTTGGGCACAGGGGCACAAGAGACCCAGTACTTC.

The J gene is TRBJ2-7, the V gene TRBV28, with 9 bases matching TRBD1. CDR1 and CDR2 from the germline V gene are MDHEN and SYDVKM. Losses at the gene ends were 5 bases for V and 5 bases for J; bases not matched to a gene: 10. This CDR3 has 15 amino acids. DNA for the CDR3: TGTGCCAGCAGTCACCGGGACAGGGAGTTCGACGAGCAGTACTTC. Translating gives CASSHRDREFDEQYF.